This T cell receptor (beta chain) was identified during a study of blood T cells in healthy people across ages. The study's findings and limits: Unsorted PBMCs ruled out conclusive naive versus antigen-experienced comparison. A roughly linear fall in TCR beta diversity per million T cells was seen with increasing age.

A J-beta primer mix and a sample-barcoded 5' primer were used in a second PCR of roughly 6 to 12 cycles. Through a template-switch adaptor with 12 random nucleotides, each cDNA molecule received a tag. TCRdb fed the 5' RACE reads into MiXCR, producing one record per CDR3 protein. The table has about a million distinct CDR3 sequences, roughly 51% seen once; the top ten hold roughly a fifth. This clonotype came up a few times. What it binds is unknown. The CDR3 runs 14 residues. V shed 4 bases, J shed 2 bases, and the junction held 4 bases outside the gene matches. Per germline, CDR1 DFQATT and CDR2 SNEGSKA (reference sequence).

This receptor was obtained from a woman aged 55-70 years in good health. Sequenced sample: blood. V gene TRBV20-1 combines with J gene TRBJ2-7, with 11 bases aligning to TRBD2. The CDR3 loop is CSAKGLAVTYEQYF. DNA for the CDR3: TGCAGTGCTAAGGGACTAGCGGTGACCTACGAGCAGTACTTC.